This is a list of T cell receptor beta chains from one sample in a study of shared clonotypes between healthy human individuals. This table comes from immunoSEQ multiplex PCR, and its TCRdb copy is limited to in-frame clones, with some not included. The sample includes some 2,500,000 clones, approximately 94% seen only once; the top ten take about 0.39%. Sample: naive CD4+ T cells from PBMCs. All receptors derive from a man younger than 30 in good health. Some clones in this sample may be carry-over from other donors' samples. Both conserved end residues are part of each CDR3.

V: TRBV25-1
J: TRBJ1-5
CDR3: CASADRSNQPQHF

V: TRBV9
J: .
CDR3: CASSRTGSYEQYF

V: TRBV7-2
J: TRBJ1-4
CDR3: CASSFSHDETEKLFF

V: TRBV28
J: TRBJ2-4
CDR3: CASSLAGDTKNIQYF

V: TRBV11-2
J: TRBJ2-7
CDR3: CASSLDIWVHEQYF

V: TRBV7-2
J: TRBJ2-1
CDR3: CASSLYGRHNEQFF

V: TRBV15
J: TRBJ1-5
CDR3: CATSRGVRAQDSNQPQHF

V: TRBV19
J: TRBJ2-1
CDR3: CASSIRNSREQFF

V: TRBV29-1
J: TRBJ2-3
CDR3: CSVEGPQGLARTQYF

V: TRBV18
J: TRBJ1-1
CDR3: CASSPRTGIGTEAFF

V: TRBV19
J: TRBJ1-2
CDR3: CASTPTHYYGYTF

V: TRBV7-9
J: TRBJ1-1
CDR3: CASSLRAMNTEAFF

V: TRBV7-7
J: TRBJ1-1
CDR3: CASSLRQNTEAFF

V: TRBV4-1
J: TRBJ2-3
CDR3: CASSHLGLSTDTQYF

V: TRBV28
J: TRBJ2-1
CDR3: CASSFAPNEQFF

V: TRBV10-3
J: TRBJ2-2
CDR3: CAITPGLAINGELFF

V: TRBV7-9
J: TRBJ1-1
CDR3: CASSLWTGGVGTEAFF

V: TRBV9
J: TRBJ1-5
CDR3: CASSVGQNQPQHF

V: TRBV30
J: .
CDR3: CAWSVFASLFYEQYF

V: TRBV28
J: TRBJ2-7
CDR3: CASSRQGIDGDEQYF

V: TRBV14
J: TRBJ2-7
CDR3: CASAGPGQGRYEQYF

V: TRBV15
J: TRBJ2-4
CDR3: CATSRDWGAKNIQYF

V: TRBV11-2
J: TRBJ2-1
CDR3: CASSFWTGAYNEQFF

V: TRBV28
J: TRBJ2-1
CDR3: CASSPLGGGSYNEQFF

V: TRBV27
J: TRBJ2-1
CDR3: CASRQPGTAIYNEQFF

V: TRBV2
J: TRBJ1-1
CDR3: CASSLRGKNTEAFF

V: TRBV29-1
J: TRBJ1-2
CDR3: CSVEDRDRGRGDYGYTF

V: TRBV30
J: TRBJ2-5
CDR3: CAWSVGAGARETQYF

V: TRBV28
J: TRBJ1-2
CDR3: CASSGGDPKSNYGYTF

V: TRBV12-2
J: TRBJ1-1
CDR3: CASRFPNTEAFF

V: TRBV18
J: TRBJ1-4
CDR3: CASSPEGREKLFF

V: TRBV7-3
J: TRBJ2-2
CDR3: CASSKAREGQNTGELFF

V: TRBV29-1
J: TRBJ1-1
CDR3: CSASPWGAQDTEAFF

V: TRBV5-1
J: TRBJ2-5
CDR3: CASSLDRLADRETQYF

V: TRBV19
J: TRBJ1-1
CDR3: CASSRDNRAEAFF

V: TRBV7-9
J: TRBJ2-6
CDR3: CASSLGVSGANVLTF

V: TRBV18
J: TRBJ2-3
CDR3: CASVPLSTDTQYF

V: TRBV6-5
J: TRBJ2-3
CDR3: CASSYVGTVSTDTQYF

V: TRBV7-3
J: TRBJ1-5
CDR3: CASSLSQGKNQPQHF

V: TRBV7-6
J: TRBJ2-7
CDR3: CASSNNPGGYSYEQYF

V: TRBV6-1
J: TRBJ2-2
CDR3: CASIGWAGELFF

V: TRBV28
J: TRBJ1-5
CDR3: CASSSATGGQPQHF

V: TRBV7-9
J: TRBJ2-7
CDR3: CASISTRTSYEQYF

V: TRBV27
J: TRBJ1-2
CDR3: CASTYRENSRGGYTF

V: TRBV2
J: TRBJ1-5
CDR3: CASSSSATRQPQHF

V: TRBV19
J: TRBJ2-2
CDR3: CASSSRTGSPGELFF

V: TRBV6-1
J: TRBJ2-1
CDR3: CASSLGLVFLDEQFF

V: TRBV5-1
J: TRBJ1-2
CDR3: CASSPAGAEDGYTF

V: TRBV6-5
J: TRBJ2-7
CDR3: CASSYGPVGYEQYF

V: TRBV25-1
J: TRBJ1-3
CDR3: CASSYSLSGNTIYF

V: TRBV28
J: TRBJ1-5
CDR3: CASSFSGRGQPQHF

V: TRBV2
J: TRBJ1-2
CDR3: CASKSSTGFGGYTF

V: TRBV2
J: TRBJ1-5
CDR3: CASGGLRGGRQPQHF

V: TRBV7-2
J: TRBJ1-5
CDR3: CASSIRTGQGQPQHF

V: TRBV6-1
J: TRBJ1-2
CDR3: CASSGTGLYGYTF